The clone carrying this T cell receptor (beta chain) was picked up many times. Antigen: not known. The data are from a study of T cells in Graves' hyperthyroidism and ophthalmopathy. Findings of the study overall: From stable hyperthyroidism, ophthalmopathy was separated by a 13 V-J model. Most clonotypes expanded in thyroid above 0.001 were likewise present in blood.

Hyperthyroidism patients were newly diagnosed, had disease duration under 2 months, and were aged 18 to 65 years. Germline CDR1 SGHAT, CDR2 FQNNGV. CDR3 length: 18 amino acids. J was trimmed by 4 bases and V by 1 base; bases with no gene match: 7. RNA transcripts yielded amplified TCR beta CDR3 regions. First-round RT-PCR with HTBI primers amplified the TCR CDR3 region. One entry per CDR3 protein, called by TCRdb with MiXCR from the multiplex PCR reads. This sample yields 650,000 to 700,000 distinct CDR3 sequences, of which around 16% are seen a single time; 15% belongs to the top ten. The specimen sequenced was blood. The chain combines TRBV11-2 with TRBJ2-2, with TRBD2 matching 12 bases. The clonotype comes from a man in his forties or fifties with Graves' hyperthyroidism. The CDR3 is CASSLVASGRASTGELFF. In DNA form, the CDR3 reads TGTGCCAGCAGCTTAGTTGCTAGCGGGAGGGCCAGCACCGGGGAGCTGTTTTTT.